This TCR beta chain was found in a study of shared T cell receptors in the human thymus. Repertoires were generated with immunoSEQ multiplex PCR, while TCRdb's copy carries only in-frame clones and drops some. There are about 710,000 clones in the sample; around 87% occur only once, and 0.0094% lies in the top ten. The sample was also linked to a second study, of human thymus T cells. From that paper: Samples came from healthy Finnish infants during open corrective cardiac surgery.

The clonotype was recovered from a boy younger than two with a congenital heart defect. The source material was thymocytes.

The CDR3 DNA follows: TGTGCCAGCAGTTTATGCATAACTAGGGAGGGCCCCTACGAGCAGTACTTC. It translates to CASSLCITREGPYEQYF. V usage is TRBV28 and J usage is TRBJ2-7; 7 positions match TRBD2. J was trimmed by 2 bases and V by 0 bases; bases with no gene match: 10. CDR1 MDHEN and CDR2 SYDVKM come from the germline V gene. The CDR3 sequence is 17 residues long.